This T cell receptor (beta chain) stems from a study of response to subunit inactivated influenza vaccine. One entry per CDR3 protein results from TCRdb running MiXCR on the RT-PCR reads. This table has hundreds of thousands of distinct CDR3 sequences, about 15% appearing once. This clonotype was detected only a few times. Its antigen remains unknown. Looked up from germline, CDR1 is LNHNV and CDR2 is YYDKDF (reference sequence). The germline V and J ends were trimmed by 1 base and 4 bases, with 19 bases remaining between them. The CDR3 length is 18 residues. Overall study results and limits: Authors suggested seasonal influenza vaccinations each recruit few new T cells.

Here the sequenced sample was PBMCs from blood, taken roughly 15 days before vaccination. The chain employs TRBV15 and TRBJ2-2; D possibly corresponds to TRBD2 (6 bases). The receptor's source is a man in his forties or fifties who received an inactivated influenza vaccine. The CDR3 bases are TGTGCCACCAGCAGAGTAGGGAGTGGAGGGCCTTTCACCGGGGAGCTGTTTTTT. Translation: CATSRVGSGGPFTGELFF.